This is a list of T cell receptor beta chains from one sample in a study of immune reconstitution after stem cell transplant in scleroderma. TCRdb reprocessed the RT-PCR reads via MiXCR and lists one record per CDR3 protein. Here the sample spans a few thousand distinct CDR3 sequences, roughly 8% being singletons. Sampling was conducted before or after autologous hematopoietic stem cell transplantation (not recorded which). Receptor source: a male donor with systemic sclerosis. The CDR3 runs from the conserved cysteine through the conserved F or W. A D gene is named only where the DNA matches it firmly. A clone size is listed for some rows: how often the clone was seen (once, few, many), or a class if it is expanded.

. | medium-sized | TRBJ2-7 | TRBV11-2 | CASSLNDPYEQYF | TGTGCCAGCAGCTTAAACGACCCGTACGAGCAGTACTTC
TRBD2 | medium-sized | TRBJ2-7 | TRBV6-2/TRBV6-3 | CASSYSSGRRDEQYF | TGTGCCAGCAGTTACTCAAGCGGGAGAAGGGACGAGCAGTACTTC
. | . | TRBJ2-3 | TRBV15 | CATSKTGDVGGTDTQYF | TGTGCCACCAGCAAAACGGGAGACGTCGGGGGCACAGATACGCAGTATTTT
. | few | TRBJ2-3 | TRBV5-1 | CASSFRAEQFTDTQYF | TGCGCCAGCAGCTTCAGGGCTGAGCAATTCACAGATACGCAGTATTTT
TRBD2 | . | TRBJ2-3 | TRBV20-1 | CSARAPGTSGGSTDTQYF | TGCAGTGCTAGAGCACCAGGGACTAGCGGGGGGAGCACAGATACGCAGTATTTT
. | medium-sized | TRBJ1-3 | TRBV7-2 | CASSLQADPLSGNTIYF | TGTGCCAGCAGCCTCCAAGCGGATCCTCTCTCTGGAAACACCATATATTTT
. | few | TRBJ1-5 | TRBV5-5 | CASSLDWGHQPQHF | TGTGCCAGCAGCTTGGACTGGGGCCATCAGCCCCAGCATTTT
. | . | TRBJ2-5 | TRBV5-6 | CASTSWADGGETQYF | TGTGCCAGCACCTCCTGGGCCGACGGGGGAGAGACCCAGTACTTC
. | few | TRBJ1-2 | TRBV12-3/TRBV12-4 | CASSPQTAYGYTF | TGTGCCAGCAGTCCCCAGACAGCATACGGCTACACCTTC
. | few | TRBJ2-7 | TRBV15 | CATSSAVGSYEQYF | TGTGCCACCAGCTCCGCGGTCGGCTCCTACGAGCAGTACTTC
. | medium-sized | TRBJ1-1 | TRBV13 | CASSVNTEAFF | TGTGCCAGCAGCGTGAACACTGAAGCTTTCTTT
. | medium-sized | TRBJ2-2 | TRBV6-5 | CASSYSIRGSGELFF | TGTGCCAGCAGTTACTCGATAAGGGGGTCCGGGGAGCTGTTTTTT
. | medium-sized | TRBJ2-7 | TRBV7-9 | CASRLDSQPAYEQYF | TGTGCCAGCAGGTTAGACAGCCAACCCGCCTACGAGCAGTACTTC
. | medium-sized | TRBJ1-5 | TRBV29-1 | CSVGDGLVGNQPQHF | TGCAGCGTTGGAGACGGCCTGGTGGGCAATCAGCCCCAGCATTTT
. | . | TRBJ1-1 | TRBV29-1 | CSVEGGPGVNTEAFF | TGCAGCGTTGAAGGAGGACCAGGTGTGAACACTGAAGCTTTCTTT
. | . | TRBJ1-1 | TRBV15 | CATSRDRPGAEAFF | TGTGCCACCAGCAGAGACCGCCCGGGCGCCGAAGCTTTCTTT
. | . | TRBJ2-1 | TRBV29-1 | CSVPTMPSEQSF | TGCAGCGTACCGACTATGCCGAGTGAGCAGTCCTTC
. | . | TRBJ1-2 | TRBV5-1 | CASSFAGESSGGYTF | TGCGCCAGCAGCTTCGCGGGGGAAAGTAGTGGTGGCTACACCTTC
. | . | TRBJ2-2 | TRBV18 | CASSPRTPTFVGELFF | TGTGCCAGCTCCCCGCGGACTCCCACATTTGTCGGGGAGCTGTTTTTT
TRBD2 | medium-sized | TRBJ2-1 | TRBV20-1 | CSATTGTSGGNEQFF | TGCAGTGCAACGACCGGGACTAGCGGAGGTAATGAGCAGTTCTTC
TRBD2 | few | TRBJ2-7 | TRBV28 | CASSHLWGSGRYEQYF | TGTGCCAGCAGTCACCTCTGGGGTAGCGGGAGGTACGAGCAGTACTTC
. | few | TRBJ2-5 | TRBV27 | CASGGARGETQYF | TGTGCCAGCGGTGGGGCTAGGGGTGAGACCCAGTACTTC
TRBD2 | few | TRBJ2-7 | TRBV27 | CASSLSRGTYEQYF | TGTGCCAGCAGTTTATCGCGGGGGACCTACGAGCAGTACTTC
. | medium-sized | TRBJ2-3 | TRBV10-2 | CASSDYLGDTQYF | TGCGCCAGCAGTGATTATTTAGGAGATACGCAGTATTTT
TRBD2 | few | TRBJ2-3 | TRBV10-3 | CAISGAPSGRSTDTQYF | TGTGCCATCAGTGGGGCGCCTAGCGGGAGGAGCACAGATACGCAGTATTTT
. | medium-sized | TRBJ1-3 | TRBV7-8 | CASSPRDAVSGNTIYF | TGTGCCAGCAGCCCCCGGGACGCAGTCTCTGGAAACACCATATATTTT
TRBD2 | medium-sized | TRBJ2-1 | TRBV12-3/TRBV12-4 | CASSRGGAAYNEQFF | TGTGCCAGCAGTCGCGGGGGGGCCGCCTACAATGAGCAGTTCTTC
. | few | TRBJ2-1 | TRBV2 | CASSESPYEMYNEQFF | TGTGCCAGCAGTGAATCCCCCTACGAAATGTACAATGAGCAGTTCTTC
. | few | TRBJ1-5 | TRBV14 | CASSQGPQPQHF | TGTGCCAGCAGCCAGGGACCTCAGCCCCAGCATTTT